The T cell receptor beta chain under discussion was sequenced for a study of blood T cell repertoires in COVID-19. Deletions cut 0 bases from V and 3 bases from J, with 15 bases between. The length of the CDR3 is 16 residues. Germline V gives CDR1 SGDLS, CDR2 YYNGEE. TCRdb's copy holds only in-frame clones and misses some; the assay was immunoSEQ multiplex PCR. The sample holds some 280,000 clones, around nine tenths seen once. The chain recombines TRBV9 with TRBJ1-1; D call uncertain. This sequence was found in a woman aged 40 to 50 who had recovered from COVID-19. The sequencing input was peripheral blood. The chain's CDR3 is CASSVGGNLEDTEAFF. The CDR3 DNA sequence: TGTGCCAGCAGCGTAGGCGGTAATCTCGAGGACACTGAAGCTTTCTTT. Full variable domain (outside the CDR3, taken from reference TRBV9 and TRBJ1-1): DSGVTQTPKHLITATGQRVTLRCSPRSGDLSVYWYQQSLDQGLQFLIQYYNGEERAKGNILERFSAQQFPDLHSELNLSSLELGDSALYFCASSVGGNLEDTEAFFGQGTRLTVV.